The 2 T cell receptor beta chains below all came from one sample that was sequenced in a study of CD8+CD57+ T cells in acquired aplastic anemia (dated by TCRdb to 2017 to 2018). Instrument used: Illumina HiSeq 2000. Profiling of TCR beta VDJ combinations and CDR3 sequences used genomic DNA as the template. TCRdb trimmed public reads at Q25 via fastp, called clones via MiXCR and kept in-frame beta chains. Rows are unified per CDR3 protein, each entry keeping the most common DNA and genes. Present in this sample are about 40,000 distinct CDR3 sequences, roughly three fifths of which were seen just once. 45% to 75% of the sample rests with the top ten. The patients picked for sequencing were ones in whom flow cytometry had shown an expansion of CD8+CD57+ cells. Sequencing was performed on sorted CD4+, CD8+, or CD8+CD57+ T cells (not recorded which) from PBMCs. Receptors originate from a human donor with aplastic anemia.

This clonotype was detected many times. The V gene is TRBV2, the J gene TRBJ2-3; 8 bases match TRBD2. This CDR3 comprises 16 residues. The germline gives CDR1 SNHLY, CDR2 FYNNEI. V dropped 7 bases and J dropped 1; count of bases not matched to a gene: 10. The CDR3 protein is CASTGGISGGTDTQYF. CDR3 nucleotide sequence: TGTGCCAGCACCGGTGGGATTAGCGGGGGCACAGATACGCAGTATTTT.

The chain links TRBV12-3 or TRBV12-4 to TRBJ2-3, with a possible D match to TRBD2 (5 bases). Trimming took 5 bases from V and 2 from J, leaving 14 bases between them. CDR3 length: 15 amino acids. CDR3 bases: TGTGCCAGCAGTGAAGCGGTAATCGACACAGATACGCAGTATTTT. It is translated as CASSEAVIDTDTQYF.